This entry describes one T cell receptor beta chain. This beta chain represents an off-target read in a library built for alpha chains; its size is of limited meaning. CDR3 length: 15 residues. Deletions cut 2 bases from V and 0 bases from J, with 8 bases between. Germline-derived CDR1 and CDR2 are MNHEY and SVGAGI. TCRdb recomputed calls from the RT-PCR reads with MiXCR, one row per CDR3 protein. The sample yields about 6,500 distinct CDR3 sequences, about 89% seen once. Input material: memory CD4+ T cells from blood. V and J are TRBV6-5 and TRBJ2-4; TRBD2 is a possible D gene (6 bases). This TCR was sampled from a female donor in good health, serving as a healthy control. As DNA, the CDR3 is TGTGCCAGCAGTTACGGGGGACTAGCCAAAAACATTCAGTACTTC. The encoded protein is CASSYGGLAKNIQYF.